The T cell receptor (beta chain) under discussion was sequenced for a study of T cells in Graves' hyperthyroidism and ophthalmopathy. Uncontrolled infection, other autoimmune disease, pregnancy or lactation led to exclusion. Source material for PBMCs was 9 to 10 ml fresh peripheral blood. Amplification of TCR beta CDR3 regions used RNA as the template. The HTBI primer set served for first-round RT-PCR of the TCR CDR3. TCRdb called the multiplex PCR reads again in MiXCR, with one record for every CDR3 protein. The sample lists approximately 420,000 distinct CDR3 sequences, 14% to 15% occurring once. General study results and limits: Most thyroid clonotypes with frequency above 0.001 were detected in blood.

CDR3 length equals 13 residues. Unmatched junction bases numbered 4, after V lost 6 bases and J lost 0 bases. Germline assignment: CDR1 DFQATT and CDR2 SNEGSKA (reference sequence). This clonotype was counted between two and nine times. Antigen: not known. The chain is built from TRBV20-1 and TRBJ1-1, with 7 nucleotides matching TRBD1. The sequence was collected from a woman in her thirties with Graves' hyperthyroidism. Sequences were obtained from blood. CDR3 region: CSAGTDMNTEAFF. The DNA of the CDR3 is TGCAGTGCCGGGACAGACATGAACACTGAAGCTTTCTTT.